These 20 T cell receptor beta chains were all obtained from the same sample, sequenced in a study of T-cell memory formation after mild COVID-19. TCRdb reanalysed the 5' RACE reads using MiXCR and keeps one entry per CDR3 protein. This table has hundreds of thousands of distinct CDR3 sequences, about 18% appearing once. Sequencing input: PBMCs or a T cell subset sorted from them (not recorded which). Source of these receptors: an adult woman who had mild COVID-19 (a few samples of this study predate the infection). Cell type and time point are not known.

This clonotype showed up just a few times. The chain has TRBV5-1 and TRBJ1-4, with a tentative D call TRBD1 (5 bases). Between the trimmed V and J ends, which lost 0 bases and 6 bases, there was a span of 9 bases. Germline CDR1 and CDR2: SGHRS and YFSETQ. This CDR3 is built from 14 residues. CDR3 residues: CASSLERGDEKLFF. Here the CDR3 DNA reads TGCGCCAGCAGCTTGGAAAGGGGCGATGAAAAACTGTTTTTT.

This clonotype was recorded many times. CDR3 in DNA: TGTGCCATCAGTGCCGGACAGGGAGATACAGATACGCAGTATTTT. As protein: CAISAGQGDTDTQYF. This chain links TRBV10-3 with TRBJ2-3, with 8 bases identical to TRBD1. Looked up from germline, CDR1 is ENHRY and CDR2 is SYGVKD. The CDR3 loop spans 15 amino acids. V shed 4 bases, J shed 3 bases, and the junction held 6 bases outside the gene matches.

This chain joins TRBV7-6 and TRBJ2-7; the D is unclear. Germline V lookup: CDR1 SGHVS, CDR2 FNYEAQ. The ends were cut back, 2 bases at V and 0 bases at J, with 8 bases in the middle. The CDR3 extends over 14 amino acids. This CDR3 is CASSLKDGSYEQYF. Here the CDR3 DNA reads TGTGCCAGCAGCTTAAAGGACGGCTCCTACGAGCAGTACTTC.

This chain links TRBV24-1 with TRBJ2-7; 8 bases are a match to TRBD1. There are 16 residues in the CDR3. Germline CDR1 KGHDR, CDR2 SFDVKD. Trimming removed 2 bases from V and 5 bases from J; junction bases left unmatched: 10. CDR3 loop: CATSDSPGGAIHEQYF. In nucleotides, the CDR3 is TGTGCCACCAGTGATTCCCCAGGGGGCGCAATCCACGAGCAGTACTTC.

This CDR3 reads CASSTTYSGRVSEQYF. As DNA, the CDR3 is TGTGCCAGCAGTACCACCTATAGCGGGAGAGTTTCCGAGCAGTACTTC. The chain joins TRBV6-5 to TRBJ2-7, with 9 bases lining up with TRBD2. Per germline, CDR1 MNHEY and CDR2 SVGAGI. The junction had 14 bases not matched to a gene; V was cut back by 5 bases and J by 6 bases. The CDR3 has 16 amino acids.

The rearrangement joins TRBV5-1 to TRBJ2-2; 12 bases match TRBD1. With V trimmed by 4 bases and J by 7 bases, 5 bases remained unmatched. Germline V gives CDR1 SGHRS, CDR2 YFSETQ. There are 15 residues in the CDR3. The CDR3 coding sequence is TGCGCCAGCAGCCCGGGACAGGGGGCGATCGGGGAGCTGTTTTTT. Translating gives CASSPGQGAIGELFF.

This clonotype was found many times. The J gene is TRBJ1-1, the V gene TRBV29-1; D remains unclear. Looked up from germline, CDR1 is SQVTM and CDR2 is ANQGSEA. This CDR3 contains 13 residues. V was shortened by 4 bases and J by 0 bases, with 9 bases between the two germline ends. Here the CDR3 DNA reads TGCAGCGTTGTTCACAGTATGAACACTGAAGCTTTCTTT. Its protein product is CSVVHSMNTEAFF.

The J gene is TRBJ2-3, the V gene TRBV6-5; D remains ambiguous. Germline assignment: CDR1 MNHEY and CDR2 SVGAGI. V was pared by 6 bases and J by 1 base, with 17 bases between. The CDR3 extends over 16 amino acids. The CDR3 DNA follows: TGTGCCAGCAGGTCGATGTCCGGGTTCCGCACAGATACGCAGTATTTT. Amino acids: CASRSMSGFRTDTQYF.

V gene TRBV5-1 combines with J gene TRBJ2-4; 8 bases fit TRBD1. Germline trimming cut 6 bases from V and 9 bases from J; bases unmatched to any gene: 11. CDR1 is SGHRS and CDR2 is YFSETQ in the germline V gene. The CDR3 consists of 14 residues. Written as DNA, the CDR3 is TGCGCCAGCAAGCCCACTTGGACAGGGCCCATTCAGTACTTC. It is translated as CASKPTWTGPIQYF.

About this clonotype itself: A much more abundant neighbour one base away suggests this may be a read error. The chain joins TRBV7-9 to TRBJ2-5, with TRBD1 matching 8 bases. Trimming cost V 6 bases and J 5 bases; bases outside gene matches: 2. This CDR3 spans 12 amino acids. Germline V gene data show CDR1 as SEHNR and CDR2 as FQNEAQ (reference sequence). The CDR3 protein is CASRYRGETQYF. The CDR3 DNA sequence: TGTGCCAGCAGGTACAGGGGGGAGACCCAGTACTTC.

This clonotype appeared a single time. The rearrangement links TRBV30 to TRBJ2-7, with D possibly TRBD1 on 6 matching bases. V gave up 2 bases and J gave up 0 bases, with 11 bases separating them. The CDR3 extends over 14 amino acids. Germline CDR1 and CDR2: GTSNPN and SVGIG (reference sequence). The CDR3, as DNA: TGTGCCTGGAGTCGTGGGGGCCTCTCCTACGAGCAGTACTTC. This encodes CAWSRGGLSYEQYF.

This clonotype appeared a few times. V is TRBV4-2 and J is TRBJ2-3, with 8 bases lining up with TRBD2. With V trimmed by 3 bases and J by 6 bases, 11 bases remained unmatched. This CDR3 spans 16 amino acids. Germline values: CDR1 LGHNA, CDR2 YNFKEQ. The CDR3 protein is CASSQEDYRGGDTQYF. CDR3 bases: TGTGCCAGCAGCCAGGAGGACTACCGGGGGGGGGATACGCAGTATTTT.

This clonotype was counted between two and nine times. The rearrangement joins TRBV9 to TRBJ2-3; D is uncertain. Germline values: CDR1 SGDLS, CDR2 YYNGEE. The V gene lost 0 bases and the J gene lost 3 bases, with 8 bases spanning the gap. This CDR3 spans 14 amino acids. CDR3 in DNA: TGTGCCAGCAGCGTAGCATGGGAAACAGATACGCAGTATTTT. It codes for CASSVAWETDTQYF. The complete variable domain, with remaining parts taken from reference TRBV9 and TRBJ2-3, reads DSGVTQTPKHLITATGQRVTLRCSPRSGDLSVYWYQQSLDQGLQFLIQYYNGEERAKGNILERFSAQQFPDLHSELNLSSLELGDSALYFCASSVAWETDTQYFGPGTRLTVL.

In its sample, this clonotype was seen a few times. The DNA of the CDR3 is TGCGCCAGCAGCTTGGACTCCGGACAGGGCGGAGGGAAACTGTTTTTT. Amino acids: CASSLDSGQGGGKLFF. The chain combines TRBV5-1 with TRBJ1-4; 8 nucleotides align to TRBD1. J lost 11 bases, V lost 0 bases, and 12 bases had no gene match. The germline V gene encodes CDR1 SGHRS and CDR2 YFSETQ. The length of the CDR3 is 16 residues.

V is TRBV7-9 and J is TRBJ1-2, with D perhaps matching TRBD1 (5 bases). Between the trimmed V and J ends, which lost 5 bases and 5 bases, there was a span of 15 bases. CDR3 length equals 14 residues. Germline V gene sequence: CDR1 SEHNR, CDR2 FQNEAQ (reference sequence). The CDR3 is CASSLGAGVYGYTF. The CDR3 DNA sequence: TGTGCCAGCAGCCTCGGGGCCGGGGTTTATGGCTACACCTTC.

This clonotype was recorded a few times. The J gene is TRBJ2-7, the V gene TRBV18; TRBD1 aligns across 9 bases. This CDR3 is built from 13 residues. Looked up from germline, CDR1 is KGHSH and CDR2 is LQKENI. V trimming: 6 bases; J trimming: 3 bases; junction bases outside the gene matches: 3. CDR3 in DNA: TGTGCCAGCTCTTGGGACAGGGACTACGAGCAGTACTTC. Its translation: CASSWDRDYEQYF.

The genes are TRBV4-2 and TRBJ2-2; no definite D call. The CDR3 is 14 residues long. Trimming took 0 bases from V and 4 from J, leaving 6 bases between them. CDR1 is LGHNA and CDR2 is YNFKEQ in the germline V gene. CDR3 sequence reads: CASSQDPSTGELFF. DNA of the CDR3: TGTGCCAGCAGCCAAGACCCGAGCACCGGGGAGCTGTTTTTT.

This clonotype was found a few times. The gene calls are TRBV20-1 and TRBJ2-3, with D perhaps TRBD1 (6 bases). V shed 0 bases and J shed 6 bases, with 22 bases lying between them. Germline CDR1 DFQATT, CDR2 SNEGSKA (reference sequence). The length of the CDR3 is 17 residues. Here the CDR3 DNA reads TGCAGTGCTAGAGATACATCTCTTCGACAGGTGGTGGATACGCAGTATTTT. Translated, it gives CSARDTSLRQVVDTQYF.

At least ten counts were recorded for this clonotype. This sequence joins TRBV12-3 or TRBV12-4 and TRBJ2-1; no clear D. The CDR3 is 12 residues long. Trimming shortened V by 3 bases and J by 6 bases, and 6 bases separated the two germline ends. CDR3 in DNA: TGTGCCAGCAGTTTGCACATCAATGAGCAGTTCTTC. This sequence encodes CASSLHINEQFF.

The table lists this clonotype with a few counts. CDR3 bases: TGTGCCAGCTCACCACTCCTGAACACTGAAGCTTTCTTT. This translates into CASSPLLNTEAFF. The J gene is TRBJ1-1, the V gene TRBV18, with D uncertain. The ends were cut back, 1 base at V and 0 bases at J, with 3 bases in the middle. The CDR3 length is 13 residues. In germline, CDR1 is KGHSH, CDR2 LQKENI.